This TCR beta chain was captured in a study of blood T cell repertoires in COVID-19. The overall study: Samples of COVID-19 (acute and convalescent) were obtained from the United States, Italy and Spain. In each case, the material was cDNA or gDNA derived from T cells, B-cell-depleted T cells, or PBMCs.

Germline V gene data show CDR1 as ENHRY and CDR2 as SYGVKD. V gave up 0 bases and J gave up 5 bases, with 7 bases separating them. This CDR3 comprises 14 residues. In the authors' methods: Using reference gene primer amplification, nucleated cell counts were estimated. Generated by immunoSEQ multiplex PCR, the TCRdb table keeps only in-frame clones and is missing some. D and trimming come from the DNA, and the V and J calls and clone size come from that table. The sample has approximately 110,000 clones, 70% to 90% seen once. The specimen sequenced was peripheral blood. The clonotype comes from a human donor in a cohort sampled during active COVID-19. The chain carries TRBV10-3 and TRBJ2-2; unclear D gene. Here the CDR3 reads CAISESIQTGELFF. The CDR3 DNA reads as TGTGCCATCAGTGAGTCCATCCAGACCGGGGAGCTGTTTTTT.